This T cell receptor beta chain originates from a study of cytomegalovirus exposure and HLA in healthy donors. Study-level points and caveats: Rare TCR sequences dominated, though some public TCRs recurred in many donors. Later analysis suggested most CMV-associated TCR beta chains were HLA-restricted. About 87% or about 30% of the time was how often most TCR beta V segments were productive, according to an earlier analysis.

Remarks on this clone: Antigen unknown.

PCR involved 60 Vbeta and 13 Jbeta primers. Some clones are missing from TCRdb's copy, which holds only in-frame ones; the method was immunoSEQ multiplex PCR. The sample's table shows 220,000 or so clones. The sample consisted of PBMCs. This TCR was sampled from a girl aged 2 to 9 in good health and CMV-seropositive.

In DNA, the CDR3 is TGTGCCAGCTCACCACCCGCGGGAGTGAACACCGGGGAGCTGTTTTTT. This gives the protein CASSPPAGVNTGELFF. The genes are TRBV18 and TRBJ2-2; 7 bases align to TRBD2. The germline gives CDR1 KGHSH, CDR2 LQKENI. The J segment lost 1 base and the V segment lost 0 bases, leaving 2 bases of the junction unmatched. The CDR3 is 16 amino acids.